This T cell receptor (beta chain) was captured in a study of OX40 agonist ivuxolimab in advanced cancers. TCRdb's table, derived via immunoSEQ multiplex PCR, lists solely in-frame clones and lacks some. Among about 73,000 clones, about 88% were seen once, and the ten largest hold around 2.3%. CDR3 size: 15 residues. The V gene's germline CDR1 is LNHDA and CDR2 SQIVND (reference sequence). Trimming took off 3 bases at V and 5 bases at J, with 15 bases between the two ends. J is TRBJ2-3 and V is TRBV19, with a weak D call TRBD2 (7 bases). The clonotype originates from an adult with an advanced solid tumor such as melanoma, head and neck, liver or kidney cancer. This specimen was CD4+ or CD8+ T cells sorted from blood, taken in a trial of the OX40 agonist ivuxolimab. The CDR3 loop reads CASSMIGGGIDTQYF. CDR3 in DNA: TGTGCCAGTAGTATGATAGGGGGGGGAATAGATACGCAGTATTTT.